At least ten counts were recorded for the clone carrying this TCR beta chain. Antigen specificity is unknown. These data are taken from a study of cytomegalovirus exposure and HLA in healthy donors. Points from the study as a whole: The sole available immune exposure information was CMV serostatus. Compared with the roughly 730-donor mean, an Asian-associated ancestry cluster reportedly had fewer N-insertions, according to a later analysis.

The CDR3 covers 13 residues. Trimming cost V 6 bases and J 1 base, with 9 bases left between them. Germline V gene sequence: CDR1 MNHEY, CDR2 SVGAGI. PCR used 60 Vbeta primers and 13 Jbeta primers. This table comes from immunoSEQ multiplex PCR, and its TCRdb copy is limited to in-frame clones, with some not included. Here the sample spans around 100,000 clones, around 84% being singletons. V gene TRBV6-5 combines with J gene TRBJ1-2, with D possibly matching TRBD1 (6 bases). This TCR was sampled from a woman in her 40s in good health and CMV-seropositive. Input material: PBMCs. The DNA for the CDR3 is TGTGCCAGCAGAACAGGGTTTAACTATGGCTACACCTTC. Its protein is CASRTGFNYGYTF.